This T cell receptor beta chain was sequenced in a study of cytomegalovirus exposure and HLA in healthy donors. Study-wide background: As an earlier analysis found, 180 million or so T cells yielded some 120 million unique TCR beta sequences. The study's findings and limits: Earlier analysis found most TCR beta V segments productive about 90% or about 30% of the time.

Likely unrecorded immune exposures existed in these nominally healthy donors. A multiplex PCR was run with 60 Vbeta primers and 13 Jbeta primers. The protocol was immunoSEQ multiplex PCR, while the TCRdb copy is restricted to in-frame clones and leaves out a portion. The sample includes roughly 140,000 clones, about two thirds of them seen just once. In its sample, this clone was seen once. Its target is unknown. Input material: PBMCs. This clonotype was sampled from a man in his forties in good health and CMV-seronegative.

CDR3 in amino acids: CASSQDSGETEAFF. The CDR3 nucleotides read TGCGCCAGCAGCCAAGATTCGGGGGAAACTGAAGCTTTCTTT. This chain links TRBV4-3 with TRBJ1-1; a possible D gene is TRBD1 (5 bases). Trimming took off 0 bases at V and 5 bases at J, with 10 bases between the two ends. Germline V gene sequence: CDR1 LGHNA, CDR2 YSLEER. The CDR3 runs to 14 residues.